The T cell receptor (beta chain) under discussion was sequenced for a study of blood T cell repertoires in COVID-19. The repertoire was sequenced with immunoSEQ multiplex PCR; TCRdb's copy has only in-frame clones and lacks some. This table holds approximately 250,000 clones, just under 85% found once. The sequence came from a man in his forties who had recovered from COVID-19. Sequences were obtained from PBMCs or T cells enriched from blood (not recorded which).

The chain's CDR3 is CATALGSGETDTQYF. The CDR3 bases are TGTGCCACCGCGCTGGGGAGCGGGGAGACAGATACGCAGTATTTT. The chain uses TRBV15 and TRBJ2-3; 7 bases are a match to TRBD2. The junction had 11 bases not matched to a gene; V was cut back by 8 bases and J by 3 bases. Germline CDR1 and CDR2: LNHNV and YYDKDF (reference sequence). The CDR3 has 15 amino acids.